This T cell receptor beta chain was sequenced during a study of blood T cell repertoires in COVID-19. The wider study: COVID-19 samples, acute and convalescent, were from the United States, Italy and Spain. Sample material is recorded as cDNA or gDNA derived from T cells, B-cell-depleted T cells, or PBMCs.

Original processing methods: The assay estimated nucleated cells by amplifying reference gene primers. Using immunoSEQ multiplex PCR, the repertoire was profiled, and TCRdb retains in-frame clones only, with some absent. The V and J calls and clone size come from that table; D and trimming were worked out from the DNA. This table has 100,000 or so clones, over 75% appearing once. Sequencing used peripheral blood. The receptor was isolated from a middle-aged man with acute or convalescent COVID-19.

In nucleotides, the CDR3 is TGTGCCAGCACTTACTCCAAACTAGCCCCGGAGACCCAGTACTTC. Its translation: CASTYSKLAPETQYF. V and J are TRBV2 and TRBJ2-5; D possibly corresponds to TRBD2 (6 bases). Germline V gene data show CDR1 as SNHLY and CDR2 as FYNNEI. This CDR3 contains 15 residues. Between the trimmed V and J ends, which lost 7 bases and 5 bases, there was a span of 20 bases.